One sample yielded the 5 T cell receptor beta chains listed below, sequenced in a study of T-cell memory formation after mild COVID-19. From the 5' RACE reads, TCRdb called clonotypes with MiXCR, one entry per CDR3 protein. Counted here are around 510,000 distinct CDR3 sequences, about 22% occurring once; the ten biggest clones make up about 8.4%. Sequencing was carried out using PBMCs or a T cell subset sorted from them (not recorded which). The receptors come from an adult woman who had mild COVID-19 (a few samples of this study predate the infection). Cell type and time point are not known.

The table lists this clonotype with a few counts. The CDR3 sequence is CASSQGPIADTQYF. CDR3 DNA: TGTGCCAGCAGCCAGGGACCAATCGCGGATACGCAGTATTTT. The gene calls are TRBV7-9 and TRBJ2-3; either TRBD1 or TRBD2 may supply D (5 bases each). The V gene's germline CDR1 is SEHNR and CDR2 FQNEAQ (reference sequence). The CDR3 runs 14 residues. Trimming pared 5 bases from V and 6 bases from J, leaving 15 bases between.

This clonotype was observed a few times. The V call is TRBV7-8, the J call TRBJ1-5, with 10 bases that match TRBD1. Germline CDR1 SGHVS, CDR2 FQNEAQ. This CDR3 contains 15 residues. The V gene end was trimmed by 5 bases and the J gene end by 7 bases; junction bases not matched to a gene: 8. In DNA form, the CDR3 reads TGTGCCAGCAGCGGCGGGACAGGGGATAGACAGCCCCAGCATTTT. It translates to CASSGGTGDRQPQHF.

This clonotype was counted a few times. The chain employs TRBV7-9 and TRBJ1-2, with D unclear. The end of the DNA is better explained by TRBJ2-6, so the J call may be wrong. Germline CDR1 reads SEHNR; CDR2 reads FQNEAQ (reference sequence). This CDR3 contains 11 residues. The CDR3 sequence: CASSPSVSLTF. The CDR3 bases are TGTGCCAGCAGCCCTTCGGTCTCCCTGACTTTC.

This clonotype was picked up many times. The gene calls are TRBV6-2 or TRBV6-3 and TRBJ2-1; TRBD1 matches at 11 bases. Trimming at V came to 6 bases and at J to 4 bases, leaving 17 bases not matched to a gene. Per the germline V gene, CDR1 is MNHEY and CDR2 is SVGEGT. This CDR3 contains 19 residues. The CDR3 region is CASRHQGQGAKLGYNEQFF. The DNA of the CDR3 is TGTGCCAGCAGACATCAAGGACAGGGGGCTAAACTGGGGTACAATGAGCAGTTCTTC.

This clonotype came up a few times. The rearrangement uses TRBV10-3 and TRBJ2-5; D is uncertain. CDR1 ENHRY and CDR2 SYGVKD come from the germline V gene. V was clipped by 6 bases and J by 1 base, with 18 bases between them. This CDR3 has 16 residues. Here the CDR3 DNA reads TGTGCCATCAGCGGCGTGGCGGTATCGTCCCAAGAGACCCAGTACTTC. Its translation: CAISGVAVSSQETQYF.